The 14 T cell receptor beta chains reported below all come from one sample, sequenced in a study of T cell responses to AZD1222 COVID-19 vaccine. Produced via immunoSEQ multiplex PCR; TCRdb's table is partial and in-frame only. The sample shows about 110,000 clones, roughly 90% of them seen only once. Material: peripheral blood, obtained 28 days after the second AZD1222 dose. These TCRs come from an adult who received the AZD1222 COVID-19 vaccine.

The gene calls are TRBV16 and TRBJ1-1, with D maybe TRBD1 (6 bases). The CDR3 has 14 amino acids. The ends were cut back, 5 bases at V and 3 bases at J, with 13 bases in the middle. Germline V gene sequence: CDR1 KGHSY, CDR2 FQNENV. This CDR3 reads CASSDLEGDTEAFF. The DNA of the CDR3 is TGTGCCAGCAGCGACTTGGAGGGGGACACTGAAGCTTTCTTT.

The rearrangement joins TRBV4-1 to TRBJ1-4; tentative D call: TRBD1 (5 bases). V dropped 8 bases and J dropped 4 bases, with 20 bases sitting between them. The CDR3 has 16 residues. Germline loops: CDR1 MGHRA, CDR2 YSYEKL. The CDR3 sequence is CASGRGNYGYNEKLFF. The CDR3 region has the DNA TGCGCCAGCGGGAGGGGTAACTACGGATATAATGAAAAACTGTTTTTT.

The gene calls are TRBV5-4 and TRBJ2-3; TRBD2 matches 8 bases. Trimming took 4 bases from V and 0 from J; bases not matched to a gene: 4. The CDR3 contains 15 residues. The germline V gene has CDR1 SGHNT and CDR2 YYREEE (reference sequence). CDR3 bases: TGTGCCAGCAGCGATAGACTAGCGAGCACAGATACGCAGTATTTT. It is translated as CASSDRLASTDTQYF.

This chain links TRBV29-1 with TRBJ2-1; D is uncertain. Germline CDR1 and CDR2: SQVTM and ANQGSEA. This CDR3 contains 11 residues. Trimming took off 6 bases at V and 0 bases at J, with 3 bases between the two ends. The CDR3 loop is CSVHSYNEQFF. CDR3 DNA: TGCAGCGTACACTCCTACAATGAGCAGTTCTTC.

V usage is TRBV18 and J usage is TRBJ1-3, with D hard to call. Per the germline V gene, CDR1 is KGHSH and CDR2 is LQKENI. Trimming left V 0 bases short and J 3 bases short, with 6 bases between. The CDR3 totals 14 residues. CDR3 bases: TGTGCCAGCTCACCACCGCCAGATGGAAACACCATATATTTT. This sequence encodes CASSPPPDGNTIYF.

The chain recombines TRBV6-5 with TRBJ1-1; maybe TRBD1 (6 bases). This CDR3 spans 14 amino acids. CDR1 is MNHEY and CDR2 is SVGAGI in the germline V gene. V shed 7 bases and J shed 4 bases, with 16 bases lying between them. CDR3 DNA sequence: TGTGCCAGCACCAGATTACAGGGAGTCACTGAAGCTTTCTTT. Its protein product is CASTRLQGVTEAFF.

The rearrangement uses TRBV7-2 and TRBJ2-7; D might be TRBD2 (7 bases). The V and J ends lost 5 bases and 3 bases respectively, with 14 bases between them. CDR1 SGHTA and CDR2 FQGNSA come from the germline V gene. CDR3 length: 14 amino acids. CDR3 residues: CASSLQGGYYEQYF. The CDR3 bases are TGTGCCAGCAGCCTACAGGGAGGGTACTACGAGCAGTACTTC.

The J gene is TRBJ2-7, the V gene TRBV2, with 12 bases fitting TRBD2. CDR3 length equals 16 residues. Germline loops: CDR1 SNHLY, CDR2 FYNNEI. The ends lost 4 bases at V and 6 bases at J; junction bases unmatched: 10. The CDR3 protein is CASSGLGTSGLGEQYF. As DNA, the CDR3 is TGTGCCAGCAGTGGCCTGGGGACTAGCGGGCTGGGCGAGCAGTACTTC. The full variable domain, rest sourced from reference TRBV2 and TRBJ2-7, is EPEVTQTPSHQVTQMGQEVILRCVPISNHLYFYWYRQILGQKVEFLVSFYNNEISEKSEIFDDQFSVERPDGSNFTLKIRSTKLEDSAMYFCASSGLGTSGLGEQYFGPGTRLTVT.

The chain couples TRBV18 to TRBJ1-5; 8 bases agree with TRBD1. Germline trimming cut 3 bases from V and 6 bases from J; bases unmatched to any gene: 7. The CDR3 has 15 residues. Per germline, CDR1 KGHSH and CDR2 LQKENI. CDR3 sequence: CASSPWQGAGQPQHF. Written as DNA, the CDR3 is TGTGCCAGCTCACCGTGGCAGGGGGCGGGTCAGCCCCAGCATTTT.

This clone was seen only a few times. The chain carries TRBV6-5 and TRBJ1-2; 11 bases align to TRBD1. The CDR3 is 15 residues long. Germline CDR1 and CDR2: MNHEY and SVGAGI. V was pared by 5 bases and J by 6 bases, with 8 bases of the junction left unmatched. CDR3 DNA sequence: TGTGCCAGCAGTCACGGGACAGGGGGTTCCGATGGCTACACCTTC. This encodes CASSHGTGGSDGYTF.

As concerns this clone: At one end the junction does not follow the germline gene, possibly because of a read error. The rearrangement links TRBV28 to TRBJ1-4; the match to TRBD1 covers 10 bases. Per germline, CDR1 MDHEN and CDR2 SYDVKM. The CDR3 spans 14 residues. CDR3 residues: CASSRQGAKEKLFF. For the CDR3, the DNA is TGTGCCAGCAGTCGACAGGGGGCTAAGGAAAAACTGTTTTTT.

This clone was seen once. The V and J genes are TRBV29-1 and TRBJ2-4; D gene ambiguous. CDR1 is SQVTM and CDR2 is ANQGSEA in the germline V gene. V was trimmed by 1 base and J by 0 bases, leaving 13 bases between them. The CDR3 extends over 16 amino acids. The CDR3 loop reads CSVEGVARLAKNIQYF. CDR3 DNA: TGCAGCGTTGAAGGTGTAGCCCGACTAGCCAAAAACATTCAGTACTTC.

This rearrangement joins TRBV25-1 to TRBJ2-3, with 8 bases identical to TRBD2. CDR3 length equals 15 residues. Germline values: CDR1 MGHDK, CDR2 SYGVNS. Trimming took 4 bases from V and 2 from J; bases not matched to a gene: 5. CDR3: CASSALGGDTDTQYF. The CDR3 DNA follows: TGTGCCAGCAGTGCCCTCGGGGGGGACACAGATACGCAGTATTTT.

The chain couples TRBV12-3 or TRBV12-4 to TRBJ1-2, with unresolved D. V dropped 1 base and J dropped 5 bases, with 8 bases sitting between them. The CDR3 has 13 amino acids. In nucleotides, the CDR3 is TGTGCCAGCAGTTTAGAACCCCGGTATGGCTACACCTTC. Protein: CASSLEPRYGYTF.